This T cell receptor (beta chain) was observed in a study of T cells in Graves' hyperthyroidism and ophthalmopathy. Looking at the study overall: Blood from the periphery was taken at initial diagnosis, before any treatment.

This clonotype was counted between two and nine times. The target antigen is unknown. Germline CDR1 is SNHLY and CDR2 is FYNNEI. Trimming cost V 2 bases and J 5 bases; bases outside gene matches: 7. The CDR3 covers 15 residues. The cohort's ophthalmopathy patients, a group with duration under 3 months, had a Clinical Activity Score of at least 3 and a NOSPECS grade of at least 4. Patients were excluded for uncontrolled infection, other autoimmune disease, pregnancy or lactation. Authors of the study amplified TCR beta CDR3 regions from RNA transcripts. First-round RT-PCR of the TCR CDR3 relied on the HTBI primer set. TCRdb re-called the multiplex PCR reads with MiXCR, one entry per CDR3 protein. The table has hundreds of thousands of distinct CDR3 sequences, less than 25% seen once. General study findings and limits: Most thyroid clonotypes that were expanded above 0.001 also turned up in blood.

This sequence joins TRBV2 and TRBJ1-2; 8 positions agree with TRBD1. This TCR derives from a young man with Graves' ophthalmopathy. Material: blood. The DNA of the CDR3 is TGTGCCAGCAGTGAAATTTCGGGACAGGCATATGGCTACACCTTC. Its translation is CASSEISGQAYGYTF. The entire variable domain, with the rest obtained from reference TRBV2 and TRBJ1-2, is as follows: EPEVTQTPSHQVTQMGQEVILRCVPISNHLYFYWYRQILGQKVEFLVSFYNNEISEKSEIFDDQFSVERPDGSNFTLKIRSTKLEDSAMYFCASSEISGQAYGYTFGSGTRLTVV.